Following are 22 T cell receptor beta chains from one sample sequenced in a study of blood T cell repertoires in COVID-19. This table comes from immunoSEQ multiplex PCR, and its TCRdb copy is limited to in-frame clones, with some not included. The data hold about 320,000 clones, with 85% observed a single time. Sequenced sample: PBMCs or T cells enriched from blood (not recorded which). These receptors all stem from a woman in her thirties who had been exposed to COVID-19.

V usage is TRBV3-1 (or the pseudogene TRBV3-2) and J usage is TRBJ2-3, with 10 bases fitting TRBD2. J gave up 0 bases and V 4 bases, and 19 bases lay outside the gene matches. The germline gives CDR1 LGHDT, CDR2 YNNKEL (reference sequence). The CDR3 has 21 amino acids. The CDR3, as DNA: TGTGCCAGCAGCCCCCCCGCCCTTAGGTTAAGCGGGGGGGCCAGCACAGATACGCAGTATTTT. Translating it yields CASSPPALRLSGGASTDTQYF.

The chain is built from TRBV12-3 or TRBV12-4 and TRBJ1-4; the D is unclear. This CDR3 region has 11 residues. V was clipped by 8 bases and J by 5 bases, with 6 bases between them. DNA of the CDR3: TGTGCCAGCTGGGCGAATGAAAAACTGTTTTTT. It encodes CASWANEKLFF.

This clone was seen once. The chain couples TRBV7-9 to TRBJ2-2; possible D gene TRBD2, 6 bases. In germline, CDR1 is SEHNR, CDR2 FQNEAQ (reference sequence). The CDR3 has 13 amino acids. Deletions cut 4 bases from V and 6 bases from J, with 9 bases between. CDR3 DNA sequence: TGTGCCAGCAGCTCGCGGGAACCCGGGGAGCTGTTTTTT. Protein: CASSSREPGELFF.

The sample holds a few counts of this clone. This sample includes further DNA sequences coding for the same CDR3. J is TRBJ2-7 and V is TRBV9, with D tentatively TRBD1 (6 bases). Germline assignment: CDR1 SGDLS and CDR2 YYNGEE. V dropped 2 bases and J dropped 1 base, with 7 bases sitting between them. CDR3 length equals 13 residues. CDR3 sequence reads: CASSVGQSYEQYF. Written as DNA, the CDR3 is TGTGCCAGCAGCGTCGGACAGTCCTACGAGCAGTACTTC.

The chain recombines TRBV5-4 with TRBJ2-7, with D possibly being TRBD2 (6 bases). This CDR3 contains 12 residues. Germline CDR1 SGHNT, CDR2 YYREEE (reference sequence). Trimming shortened V by 2 bases and J by 4 bases, and 7 bases separated the two germline ends. CDR3 in amino acids: CASSFGGYEQYF. The CDR3 DNA follows: TGTGCCAGCAGCTTCGGAGGGTACGAGCAGTACTTC.

The V and J genes are TRBV30 and TRBJ1-6; 9 positions agree with TRBD1. Trimming took 5 bases from V and 7 from J; bases not matched to a gene: 6. The germline V gene has CDR1 GTSNPN and CDR2 SVGIG (reference sequence). The CDR3 length is 14 residues. CDR3: CAWDIGTGNSPLHF. The CDR3 DNA sequence: TGTGCCTGGGACATCGGGACAGGGAATTCACCCCTCCACTTT. Supplemented by reference TRBV30 and TRBJ1-6, the full variable domain reads SQTIHQWPATLVQPVGSPLSLECTVEGTSNPNLYWYRQAAGRGLQLLFYSVGIGQISSEVPQNLSASRPQDRQFILSSKKLLLSDSGFYLCAWDIGTGNSPLHFGNGTRLTVT.

The V and J genes are TRBV4-1 and TRBJ2-5; 10 bases map to TRBD2. V trimming: 0 bases; J trimming: 4 bases; junction bases outside the gene matches: 8. CDR1 and CDR2 (germline): MGHRA, YSYEKL. This CDR3 has 17 amino acids. CDR3 coding DNA: TGCGCCAGCAGCCAAGAGGGTAGCGGGAGGAAATCAGAGACCCAGTACTTC. Translated: CASSQEGSGRKSETQYF.

This clone was seen a few times. The chain links TRBV6-5 to TRBJ2-7; 8 nucleotides match TRBD1. V lost 6 bases to trimming and J lost 2 bases; unmatched junction nucleotides: 6. This CDR3 comprises 14 residues. CDR1 is MNHEY and CDR2 is SVGAGI in the germline V gene. This CDR3 is CASSTGTGPYEQYF. In DNA, the CDR3 is TGTGCCAGCAGCACCGGGACAGGACCCTACGAGCAGTACTTC.

The V call is TRBV29-1, the J call TRBJ1-4; D is perhaps TRBD1 (6 bases). This CDR3 spans 15 amino acids. CDR1 is SQVTM, CDR2 ANQGSEA, per germline. V shed 8 bases and J shed 6 bases, with 22 bases lying between them. In DNA, the CDR3 is TGCAGCCTCTTCCGCGGGGGCCCTTGGGATGAAAAACTGTTTTTT. Protein: CSLFRGGPWDEKLFF.

V usage is TRBV2 and J usage is TRBJ1-2; D is unresolved. CDR1 SNHLY and CDR2 FYNNEI come from the germline V gene. The V end was cut by 2 bases, the J end by 2 bases, with 9 bases between. CDR3 length: 14 residues. In DNA, the CDR3 is TGTGCCAGCAGTGAACGCGAGGGAAACTATGGCTACACCTTC. Translated, it gives CASSEREGNYGYTF.

The chain links TRBV4-3 to TRBJ2-5, with TRBD2 matching over 9 bases. With V trimmed by 4 bases and J by 3 bases, 12 bases remained unmatched. The CDR3 is made up of 17 amino acids. Germline V gene lookup returns CDR1 LGHNA and CDR2 YSLEER. CDR3 nucleotide sequence: TGCGCCAGCAGCCCTGGAAATCAAGCGGGGGGCAAAGAGACCCAGTACTTC. Translated: CASSPGNQAGGKETQYF.

The chain employs TRBV24-1 and TRBJ1-2, with D unresolved. Trimming took 0 bases from V and 6 from J, leaving 4 bases between them. The CDR3 has 12 residues. Germline values: CDR1 KGHDR, CDR2 SFDVKD. The CDR3 loop is CATSDLTNGYTF. The CDR3 nucleotides read TGTGCCACCAGTGATTTGACTAATGGCTACACCTTC.

This clone was found once. The V gene is TRBV18, the J gene TRBJ1-6; 8 nucleotides line up with TRBD1. This CDR3 region has 17 residues. With V trimmed by 0 bases and J by 7 bases, 8 bases remained unmatched. Germline V gives CDR1 KGHSH, CDR2 LQKENI. The CDR3 DNA is TGTGCCAGCTCACCACCGATTGGAGGGACAGGCAATTCACCCCTCCACTTT. It yields the protein CASSPPIGGTGNSPLHF.

The chain has TRBV28 and TRBJ1-2; possible D gene TRBD1, 5 bases. Germline assignment: CDR1 MDHEN and CDR2 SYDVKM. The CDR3 runs to 15 residues. Trimming removed 10 bases at V and 3 bases at J, with 21 bases between. CDR3 coding DNA: TGTGCCACCCCTAAGGACGGCCGGGGGTACTATGGCTACACCTTC. It translates to CATPKDGRGYYGYTF.

This clone was detected only a few times. The chain carries TRBV3-1 (or the pseudogene TRBV3-2) and TRBJ2-3; D might be TRBD2 (6 bases). Trimming stripped 8 bases from V and 3 bases from J, with 9 bases between. Per germline, CDR1 LGHDT and CDR2 YNNKEL (reference sequence). The CDR3 extends over 12 amino acids. This CDR3 is CASGRRTDTQYF. The DNA of the CDR3 is TGTGCCAGCGGGAGGAGGACAGATACGCAGTATTTT.

The chain combines TRBV30 with TRBJ1-1; the D gene is possibly TRBD1 (5 bases). CDR1 and CDR2 from the germline V gene are GTSNPN and SVGIG (reference sequence). V shed 7 bases and J shed 5 bases, with 17 bases lying between them. CDR3 length equals 13 residues. This CDR3 is CASTGAGKTEAFF. DNA of the CDR3: TGTGCCTCTACAGGAGCTGGGAAGACTGAAGCTTTCTTT.

V gene TRBV27 combines with J gene TRBJ2-1, with a tentative D call TRBD2 (6 bases). Per the germline V gene, CDR1 is MNHEY and CDR2 is SMNVEV (reference sequence). V lost 3 bases and J 6 bases, leaving 15 bases between the germline ends. CDR3 length equals 15 residues. CDR3 sequence: CASSFGLALFNEQFF. The CDR3 bases are TGTGCCAGCAGTTTCGGGCTAGCGCTCTTCAATGAGCAGTTCTTC.

V usage is TRBV7-8 and J usage is TRBJ1-3; 9 bases are shared with TRBD1. This CDR3 region has 18 residues. The germline V gene encodes CDR1 SGHVS and CDR2 FQNEAQ. V lost 5 bases, J lost 4 bases, and 15 bases stayed unmatched. CDR3 sequence (DNA): TGTGCCAGCAGCCCAACGAACAGGGACAGGGCCCCAGGAAACACCATATATTTT. This translates into CASSPTNRDRAPGNTIYF.

The chain combines TRBV2 with TRBJ2-7; 9 bases are a match to TRBD2. In germline, CDR1 is SNHLY, CDR2 FYNNEI. J lost 6 bases, V lost 5 bases, and 14 bases had no gene match. This CDR3 has 16 amino acids. For the CDR3, the DNA is TGTGCCAGCAGTCCCCCGGGGGTAGCGGGAGTTACCGAGCAGTACTTC. Translated: CASSPPGVAGVTEQYF.

The chain is built from TRBV5-4 and TRBJ2-1; a possible D gene is TRBD1 (6 bases). CDR3 length: 15 amino acids. Trimming cost V 1 base and J 2 bases, with 10 bases left between them. The germline CDR1 and CDR2 sequences are SGHNT and YYREEE (reference sequence). This CDR3 reads CASSLSQGTYNEQFF. The CDR3 nucleotides read TGTGCCAGCAGCTTGTCGCAGGGGACCTACAATGAGCAGTTCTTC.

The V call is TRBV6-6, the J call TRBJ1-2; 7 positions match TRBD1. This CDR3 spans 13 amino acids. Germline-derived CDR1 and CDR2 are MNHNY and SVGAGI (reference sequence). With 5 bases clipped from V and 2 bases from J, the junction kept 2 bases outside the gene matches. The CDR3 spells CASSTGANYGYTF. Written as DNA, the CDR3 is TGTGCCAGCAGTACAGGGGCCAACTATGGCTACACCTTC.

This rearrangement joins TRBV6-5 to TRBJ2-5; 8 bases are a match to TRBD2. CDR1 MNHEY and CDR2 SVGAGI come from the germline V gene. V was clipped by 6 bases and J by 4 bases; unmatched bases: 7. CDR3 length equals 14 residues. The CDR3 DNA reads TGTGCCAGCAGAGTAGCGGGAATTGTAGAGACCCAGTACTTC. It codes for CASRVAGIVETQYF.